The rows below give T cell receptor beta chains drawn from one sample of a study of blood T cell repertoires in COVID-19. Assay used: immunoSEQ multiplex PCR; TCRdb lists only in-frame clones, some missing. The sample has about 310,000 clones, roughly 84% seen once; the top ten hold 1%. Input material: peripheral blood. The receptors originated from a man aged 50-59 years with active or convalescent COVID-19. Each CDR3 is given with its conserved first and last residue. The D gene is left open where the match is weak. Some rows mark clone size as missing; the rest say once, few, many or name a class of expanded clone.

d_call j_call v_call clone_size cdr3_nt cdr3_aa
TRBD1 TRBJ1-2 TRBV28 NA TGTGCCAGCAGACAGGGGACAACGAATGGCTACACCTTC CASRQGTTNGYTF
NA TRBJ1-4 TRBV27 NA TGTGCCAGCAGGCGACTCGAAGCTAATGAAAAACTGTTTTTT CASRRLEANEKLFF
TRBD1 TRBJ1-2 TRBV3-1/TRBV3-2 NA TGTGCCAGCAGCCATCCAACGGATCCAGGGGTTCCAGGGGGGAGGTCCTATGGCTACACCTTC CASSHPTDPGVPGGRSYGYTF
NA TRBJ2-7 TRBV6-1 NA TGTGCCAGCAGTGAAGCCCACAACCACCTCTACGAGCAGTACTTC CASSEAHNHLYEQYF
TRBD1 TRBJ2-1 TRBV6-5 NA TGTGCCAGCAGCAGCCCGGGACAGGCTTACAATGAGCAGTTCTTC CASSSPGQAYNEQFF
TRBD1 TRBJ2-5 TRBV18 NA TGTGCCAGCTCACCAACTGGACAGGGAAGACAAGAGACCCAGTACTTC CASSPTGQGRQETQYF
TRBD1 TRBJ1-1 TRBV2 NA TGTGCCAGCAGTGTAAAGACAGGGGGCCAGGGAGCCGCTTTCTTT CASSVKTGGQGAAFF
TRBD2 TRBJ2-3 TRBV2 NA TGTGCCAGCACGAAATTAGCGGGAAGAACAGATACGCAGTATTTT CASTKLAGRTDTQYF
NA TRBJ1-2 TRBV10-3 NA TGTGCCATCAGTGGGGACACCGCGGTCTATGGCTACACCTTC CAISGDTAVYGYTF
TRBD1 TRBJ1-6 TRBV2 NA TGTGCCAGCAGTGCGGACAGGAGCTCCTATAATTCACCCCTCCACTTT CASSADRSSYNSPLHF
NA TRBJ1-1 TRBV20-1 NA TGCAGTGCTAGTGCCCGACGGGACACTGAAGCTTTCTTT CSASARRDTEAFF
NA TRBJ2-3 TRBV4-2 NA TGTGCCAGCAGCCGAGCGCGGGCCCGGGCAGATACGCAGTATTTT CASSRARARADTQYF
NA TRBJ2-3 TRBV7-2 NA TGTGCCAGCAGCCCCCCCGGCAGGGTGACAGATACGCAGTATTTT CASSPPGRVTDTQYF
TRBD2 TRBJ2-5 TRBV2 once TGTGCCAGCAGTGAAGGGGGACTAGCGGGAGTGGGAGAGACCCAGTACTTC CASSEGGLAGVGETQYF
NA TRBJ1-2 TRBV28 once TGTGCCAGCAGTTTATTAGGGGGGGCAGGGTATGGCTACACCTTC CASSLLGGAGYGYTF
NA TRBJ1-6 TRBV28 NA TGTGCCAGCAGCCCATCTACTCTCGGGAATTCACCCCTCCACTTT CASSPSTLGNSPLHF
NA TRBJ1-5 TRBV27 NA TGTGCCAGCGGCCAGTCCCCGAATCAGCCCCAGCATTTT CASGQSPNQPQHF
NA TRBJ2-1 TRBV29-1 NA TGCAGCGTCCCTCGCCAGGGGCAACCCTACAATGAGCAGTTCTTC CSVPRQGQPYNEQFF
TRBD1 TRBJ1-5 TRBV29-1 NA TGCAGCGTTGTTGACAGGGGGGGCGATAGCAATCAGCCCCAGCATTTT CSVVDRGGDSNQPQHF
TRBD1 TRBJ1-1 TRBV28 NA TGTGCCAGCAGCCTCAGGGGGGCGGCTGAAGCTTTCTTT CASSLRGAAEAFF
TRBD1 TRBJ2-7 TRBV10-3 NA TGTGCCATCAGTCCCGCCGGGACAGGGACCTACGAGCAGTACTTC CAISPAGTGTYEQYF
NA TRBJ1-2 TRBV28 once TGTGCCGGTCAGGGTGCCTATGGCTACACCTTC CAGQGAYGYTF
TRBD1 TRBJ1-3 TRBV2 many TGTGCCAGCAGTGGGGGACAGGGACACTCTGGAAACACCATATATTTT CASSGGQGHSGNTIYF
TRBD2 TRBJ2-1 TRBV18 many TGTGCCAGCTCACGATCGCAGGCTAGCGGGAGAAATGAGCAGTTCTTC CASSRSQASGRNEQFF
TRBD1 TRBJ1-1 TRBV11-1 NA TGTGCCAGCAGCTCACAGGGGGACACTGAAGCTTTCTTT CASSSQGDTEAFF
TRBD2 TRBJ2-1 TRBV9 NA TGTGCCAGCAGCGTAGCACCTCAGCGGGGGACCTACAATGAGCAGTTCTTC CASSVAPQRGTYNEQFF
TRBD1 TRBJ1-6 TRBV6-6 NA TGTGCCAGCAACACCGGGACAGGGGGAAATTCACCCCTCCACTTT CASNTGTGGNSPLHF
TRBD1 TRBJ1-6 TRBV2 NA TGTGCCAGCAGGGACAGGGGGCAGACCCTCCACTTT CASRDRGQTLHF
NA TRBJ2-3 TRBV6-6 NA TGTGCCAGCAGCCGTCTTGGACAGACAAAAACGCAGTATTTT CASSRLGQTKTQYF
TRBD1 TRBJ1-2 TRBV5-1 NA TGCGCCAGCAGCTTCGGAGACAGGGACTATGGCTACACCTTC CASSFGDRDYGYTF
TRBD1 TRBJ2-7 TRBV7-9 NA TGTGCCAGCAGCCACAGGGGGCCCTCCTACGAGCAGTACTTC CASSHRGPSYEQYF
NA TRBJ1-2 TRBV10-3 few TGTGCCATCAGTGGGCAGGGGAATAACTATGGCTACACCTTC CAISGQGNNYGYTF
TRBD1 TRBJ1-2 TRBV20-1 NA TGCAGTGCTAGTGGCACAGGGGGCACATTCTATGGCTACACCTTC CSASGTGGTFYGYTF
NA TRBJ2-3 TRBV30 once TGTGCCTGGAGTAGAGGCATTAGCACAGATACGCAGTATTTT CAWSRGISTDTQYF
TRBD1 TRBJ1-2 TRBV10-2 NA TGCGCCAGCAGTGAGTACGGACAGGGCGGAGGCTACACCTTC CASSEYGQGGGYTF
TRBD1 TRBJ1-2 TRBV5-5 NA TGTGCCAGCAGCTTAGGACAGGTCCTCAACTATGGCTACACCTTC CASSLGQVLNYGYTF
TRBD2 TRBJ2-1 TRBV7-3 NA TGTGCCAGCAGCTCCGGGACTAGCGGGAGAGGTGAGCAGTTCTTC CASSSGTSGRGEQFF
NA TRBJ1-1 TRBV5-6 NA TGTGCCAGCAGCTTGGACCTAACGGGAGCTTTCTTT CASSLDLTGAFF
NA TRBJ1-1 TRBV6-1 NA TGTGCCAGCAGTGAATGGTTGGGGCGCGGGGACACTGAAGCTTTCTTT CASSEWLGRGDTEAFF
TRBD2 TRBJ2-5 TRBV7-6 NA TGTGCCAGCAGCACCCGAGGACTAGCCTGGGAGACCCAGTACTTC CASSTRGLAWETQYF
TRBD1 TRBJ1-4 TRBV19 NA TGTGCCAGTAGGCGGACAGGGGAACTTGCAACTAATGAAAAACTGTTTTTT CASRRTGELATNEKLFF
TRBD2 TRBJ2-1 TRBV7-9 NA TGTGCCAGCAAGGCTAGCGGAAACAATGAGCAGTTCTTC CASKASGNNEQFF
TRBD2 TRBJ2-3 TRBV7-2 NA TGTGCCAGCAGCTTAAGAGCGGGGTTCGCAGATACGCAGTATTTT CASSLRAGFADTQYF
NA TRBJ2-3 TRBV11-2 NA TGTGCCAGCAGCTTTGGAGTTGGGGGGTCCACAGATACGCAGTATTTT CASSFGVGGSTDTQYF
NA TRBJ1-6 TRBV28 NA TGTGCCAGCCAAAGGGACAAAAATTCACCCCTCCACTTT CASQRDKNSPLHF
NA TRBJ1-2 TRBV5-5 NA TGTGCCAGCAGCCCAAATCGAGACAGGCGCTATGGCTACACCTTC CASSPNRDRRYGYTF
NA TRBJ2-1 TRBV24-1 NA TGTGCCACCAGTGACCCCGGACAGCCCGGGGTGAGCTCCTACAATGAGCAGTTCTTC CATSDPGQPGVSSYNEQFF
NA TRBJ1-1 TRBV21-1 few TGTGCCAGCATCCTTAGGCGAGGACAGGTGAACACTGAAGCTTTCTTT CASILRRGQVNTEAFF
TRBD2 TRBJ2-5 TRBV7-2 NA TGTGCCAGCAGCTTAGCTGCCCACCGAAGACTAGCGGGAGGCCAAGAGACCCAGTACTTC CASSLAAHRRLAGGQETQYF
NA TRBJ1-5 TRBV15 NA TGTGCCACCACGCGGGACCCCAGCCGGCCCCAGCATTTT CATTRDPSRPQHF
NA TRBJ2-7 TRBV5-1 NA TGCGCCAGCAGCTTGGGGGGGGACAGTCCCTACGAGCAGTACTTC CASSLGGDSPYEQYF
TRBD1 TRBJ2-3 TRBV6-1 NA TGTGCCAGCAGTGAAGGGACAGGCATAGATACGCAGTATTTT CASSEGTGIDTQYF